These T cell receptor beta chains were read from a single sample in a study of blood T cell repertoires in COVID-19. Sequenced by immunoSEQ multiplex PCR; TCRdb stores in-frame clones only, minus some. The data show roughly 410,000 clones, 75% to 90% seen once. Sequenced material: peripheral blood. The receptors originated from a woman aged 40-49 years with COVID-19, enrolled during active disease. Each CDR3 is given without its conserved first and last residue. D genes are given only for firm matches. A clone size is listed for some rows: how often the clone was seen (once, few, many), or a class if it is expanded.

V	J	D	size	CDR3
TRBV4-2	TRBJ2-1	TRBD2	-	ASSHHPSGDYNEQF
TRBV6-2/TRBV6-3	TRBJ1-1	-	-	ASSYSWTVEAF
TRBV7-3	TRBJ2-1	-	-	ASSTENLPLNEQF
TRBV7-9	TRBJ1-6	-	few	ASSLQGRLSNSPLH
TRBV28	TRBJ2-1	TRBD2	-	ASSLRGLAYNEQF
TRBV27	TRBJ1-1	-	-	ASSLSLGHQAF
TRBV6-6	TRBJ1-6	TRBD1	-	ASRDRGNSPLH
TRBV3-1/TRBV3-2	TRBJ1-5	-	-	ASRQGNQPQH
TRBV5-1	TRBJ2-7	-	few	ASSLGGVSSYEQY
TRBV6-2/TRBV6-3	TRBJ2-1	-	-	ASSYSEWNEQF
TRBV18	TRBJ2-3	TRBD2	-	ASSPLRSSGIADTQY
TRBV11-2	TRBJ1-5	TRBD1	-	ASSLGDRSLSNQPQH
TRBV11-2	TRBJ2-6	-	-	ASSFGGPGANVLT
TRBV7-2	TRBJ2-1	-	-	ASSLDSAGYNEQF
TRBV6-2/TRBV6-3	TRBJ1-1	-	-	ASSLGESTEAF
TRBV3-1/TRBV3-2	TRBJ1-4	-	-	ASSQDLSGRVFEKLF
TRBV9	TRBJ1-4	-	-	ASSGAVGEKLF
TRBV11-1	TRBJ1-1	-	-	ASSAALGNTEAF
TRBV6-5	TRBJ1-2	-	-	ASRGQTYGYT
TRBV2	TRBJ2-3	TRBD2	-	ASRTLPGLAGEDTQY
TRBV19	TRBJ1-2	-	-	ASSIDLAAGDYGYT
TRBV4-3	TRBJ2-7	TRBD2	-	ASSQDGGRAVYEQY
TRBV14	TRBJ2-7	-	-	ATRQVNLNEQY